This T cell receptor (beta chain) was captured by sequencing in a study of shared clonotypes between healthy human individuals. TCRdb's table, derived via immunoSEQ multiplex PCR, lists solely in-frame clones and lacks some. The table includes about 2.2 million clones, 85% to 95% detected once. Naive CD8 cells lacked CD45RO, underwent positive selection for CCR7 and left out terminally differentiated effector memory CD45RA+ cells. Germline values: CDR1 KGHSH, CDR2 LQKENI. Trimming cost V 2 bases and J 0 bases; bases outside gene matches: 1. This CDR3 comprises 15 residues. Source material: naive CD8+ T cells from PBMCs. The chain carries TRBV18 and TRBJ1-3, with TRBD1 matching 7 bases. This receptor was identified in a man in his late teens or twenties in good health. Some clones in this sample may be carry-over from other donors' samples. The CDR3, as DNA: TGTGCCAGCTCACCATGGGACAGCTCTGGAAACACCATATATTTT. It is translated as CASSPWDSSGNTIYF.